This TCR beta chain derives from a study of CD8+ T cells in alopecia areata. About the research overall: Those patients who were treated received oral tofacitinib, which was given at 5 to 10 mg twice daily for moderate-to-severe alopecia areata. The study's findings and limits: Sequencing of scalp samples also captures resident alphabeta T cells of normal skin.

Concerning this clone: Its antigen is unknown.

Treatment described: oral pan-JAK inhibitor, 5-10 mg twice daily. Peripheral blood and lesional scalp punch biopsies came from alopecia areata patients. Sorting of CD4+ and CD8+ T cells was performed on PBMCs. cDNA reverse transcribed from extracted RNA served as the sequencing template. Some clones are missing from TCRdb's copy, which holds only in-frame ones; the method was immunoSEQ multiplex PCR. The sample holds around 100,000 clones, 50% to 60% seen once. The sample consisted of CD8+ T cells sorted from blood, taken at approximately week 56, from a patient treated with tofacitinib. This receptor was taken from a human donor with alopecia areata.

As DNA, the CDR3 is TGTGCCAGCTTTCGGGTAGCGGGGGGGCCGGAACAAGAGACCCAGTACTTC. It is translated as CASFRVAGGPEQETQYF. V and J are TRBV2 and TRBJ2-5, with TRBD2 identical over 11 bases. The CDR3 is made up of 17 amino acids. V was pared by 8 bases and J by 2 bases, with 13 bases of the junction left unmatched. Germline CDR1 is SNHLY and CDR2 is FYNNEI.